These T cell receptor beta chains were read from a single sample in a study of early stage breast cancer tumors. The table came from immunoSEQ multiplex PCR; TCRdb's copy has only in-frame clones and leaves some out. The sample has 25,000 to 30,000 clones, 84% seen once. The source material was blood. The source is a person between 45 and 65 years old with breast cancer. Both conserved end residues are part of each CDR3. D genes are given only for firm matches.

-	TRBJ2-7	TRBV10-3	CAISELSDSYEQYF
-	TRBJ2-1	TRBV7-2	CASSVDISSYNEQFF
TRBD2	TRBJ2-7	TRBV14	CASSPAGGTWHEQYF
-	TRBJ1-1	TRBV27	CASRQNTEAFF
TRBD2	TRBJ2-7	TRBV4-2	CASSQDLAGSYEQYF
-	TRBJ2-1	TRBV11-3	CASSPGEGKPFYNEQFF
-	TRBJ2-7	TRBV30	CACQGFEQYF
-	TRBJ2-3	TRBV19	CASRVMGTDTQYF
TRBD2	TRBJ2-3	TRBV28	CASSPGTSGRSTDTQYF
-	TRBJ2-1	TRBV5-1	CASSLATKVAGEQFF
-	TRBJ2-6	TRBV6-6	CASSSGANVLTF
-	TRBJ2-3	TRBV10-2	CASSRSDTQYF
TRBD1	TRBJ2-5	TRBV5-4	CASSSTGSQTQYF
TRBD1	TRBJ2-2	TRBV5-4	CASSLGTGNTGELFF
TRBD1	TRBJ2-2	TRBV5-4	CASSPGQVVGELFF
TRBD1	TRBJ1-2	TRBV7-6	CASSLGQGRCGYTF
-	TRBJ1-4	TRBV27	CASRDQGVREKLFF
-	TRBJ1-6	TRBV6-5	CASSYGPQTPLHF